The clone carrying this T cell receptor beta chain was seen ten or more times. As yet, its antigen is unknown. Time point here: newly diagnosed GD, antithyroid drugs for less than 3 months. Scientists built the TCR library using RNA that was extracted from PBMCs. Trimming stripped 6 bases from V and 8 bases from J, with 28 bases between. Germline loops: CDR1 KGHSH, CDR2 LQKENI. The CDR3 consists of 18 residues. Combining iRepertoire HTBI primers with Arm-PCR of CDR3 regions, the authors built TCR beta libraries. TCRdb re-called the multiplex PCR reads with MiXCR, one entry per CDR3 protein. The table records some 330,000 distinct CDR3 sequences, 10% to 15% of them present only once. The data were obtained in a study of regulatory T cells in long-lasting Graves disease. The study, taken as a whole, reports: Persistent patients shared about 3,000 public clonotypes among themselves. Newly diagnosed patients shared fewer, at roughly 970. No thyroid tissue was studied; the work used peripheral blood only.

These same records also appear under a second study, on T cells in Graves' hyperthyroidism and ophthalmopathy. That source adds: Thyroid ultrasound and orbital computed tomography, with clinical symptoms and serum thyroxine and TRAb, informed diagnoses. The authors' 13 V-J model separated ophthalmopathy from stable hyperthyroidism.

The TCR originated in a woman aged 18-30 years with Graves disease. This specimen was peripheral blood mononuclear cells (PBMCs), taken at new diagnosis, from a patient treated with antithyroid drugs. V and J are TRBV18 and TRBJ2-2; D could derive from TRBD1 or TRBD2 (5 bases each). CDR3: CASSYVSGTRLIGGELFF. The CDR3 bases are TGTGCCAGCTCCTACGTCTCCGGGACCCGCTTGATTGGAGGGGAGCTGTTTTTT.